The 15 T cell receptor beta chains below come from one sample, sequenced in a study of identical twins. MiXCR was run by TCRdb on the 5' RACE reads, yielding one entry per CDR3 protein. The data show 690,000 or so distinct CDR3 sequences, more than 6.5% seen once. These data were also filed under a second study, of yellow fever vaccine responses in identical twins.

Sequencing was done on a sample of PBMCs. The receptors here all came from a woman aged 18-35 years in good health.

The chain uses TRBV5-1 and TRBJ2-5; 7 positions match TRBD1. The CDR3 runs to 15 residues. V lost 3 bases and J lost 0; bases outside the gene matches: 5. Germline V CDR1 and CDR2: SGHRS, YFSETQ. The CDR3 DNA is TGCGCCAGCAGCTCCACGGGACAGCACCAAGAGACCCAGTACTTC. Translated: CASSSTGQHQETQYF.

This clonotype has ten or more counts. V is TRBV4-2 and J is TRBJ1-3, with D uncertain. The V and J ends lost 3 bases and 4 bases respectively, with 13 bases between them. This CDR3 has 15 residues. Germline CDR1 LGHNA, CDR2 YNFKEQ. DNA for the CDR3: TGTGCCAGCAGCCACGACGGGCTTTCGGGAAACACCATATATTTT. Protein sequence: CASSHDGLSGNTIYF.

This clonotype was detected ten times or more. The rearrangement uses TRBV6-2 or TRBV6-3 and TRBJ2-7; TRBD2 matches at 7 bases. The V gene's germline CDR1 is MNHEY and CDR2 SVGEGT. V was clipped by 10 bases and J by 2 bases; unmatched bases: 11. There are 14 residues in the CDR3. The CDR3 loop is CATLEGGRAYEQYF. The CDR3 coding sequence is TGTGCCACACTGGAGGGAGGGCGCGCCTACGAGCAGTACTTC.

The chain uses TRBV2 and TRBJ2-4; weak D call: TRBD2 (5 bases). Germline V gene lookup returns CDR1 SNHLY and CDR2 FYNNEI. The CDR3 runs 18 residues. V was trimmed by 0 bases and J by 6 bases, leaving 21 bases between them. This CDR3 reads CASSEARKNTHRGNIQYF. CDR3 DNA: TGTGCCAGCAGTGAAGCGCGGAAAAACACCCATCGGGGAAACATTCAGTACTTC.

This clonotype occurred a few times. V gene TRBV28 combines with J gene TRBJ2-7; 12 bases are a match to TRBD1. The junction had 7 bases not matched to a gene; V was cut back by 6 bases and J by 1 base. Germline assignment: CDR1 MDHEN and CDR2 SYDVKM. CDR3 length equals 16 residues. CDR3 bases: TGTGCCAGCAGCATCCCGGGACAGGGGGCTTCCTACGAGCAGTACTTC. Protein product: CASSIPGQGASYEQYF.

The chain joins TRBV7-9 to TRBJ2-5; D is ambiguous. Germline V gene lookup returns CDR1 SEHNR and CDR2 FQNEAQ (reference sequence). V lost 3 bases and J 4 bases, leaving 9 bases between the germline ends. The CDR3 is 13 amino acids. The CDR3 nucleotides read TGTGCCAGCAGCTTTGTGGCTTTAGAGACCCAGTACTTC. Protein: CASSFVALETQYF.

This clonotype came up many times. The chain employs TRBV10-3 and TRBJ2-7; D unclear. Germline CDR1 reads ENHRY; CDR2 reads SYGVKD. The CDR3 is made up of 13 amino acids. V shed 3 bases and J shed 2 bases, with 8 bases lying between them. The CDR3, as DNA: TGTGCCATCAGTGAAGGACGCACCTACGAGCAGTACTTC. It is translated as CAISEGRTYEQYF.

This chain's CDR3 is CATSRDPTEQYF. CDR3 in DNA: TGTGCCACCAGCAGAGATCCCACAGAGCAGTACTTC. The chain links TRBV15 to TRBJ2-7; no definite D call. The CDR3 spans 12 residues. From germline, CDR1 is LNHNV and CDR2 YYDKDF (reference sequence). Trimming pared 0 bases from V and 7 bases from J, leaving 7 bases between.

The chain has TRBV4-2 and TRBJ2-2; 8 positions match TRBD2. V was clipped by 1 base and J by 7 bases; unmatched bases: 14. This CDR3 contains 18 residues. Germline CDR1 LGHNA, CDR2 YNFKEQ. CDR3 residues: CASSQGLASSKRFGELFF. DNA of the CDR3: TGTGCCAGCAGCCAAGGACTAGCGTCCTCTAAGCGATTCGGGGAGCTGTTTTTT.

This clonotype was seen only a few times. The chain combines TRBV7-2 with TRBJ1-1; unclear D gene. The V gene's germline CDR1 is SGHTA and CDR2 FQGNSA. This CDR3 comprises 16 residues. V was shortened by 1 base and J by 7 bases, with 19 bases between the two germline ends. CDR3 amino acids: CASSLVSPGPRVEAFF. The CDR3 bases are TGTGCCAGCAGCTTAGTTTCGCCGGGTCCTCGCGTTGAAGCTTTCTTT.

This clonotype was seen just once. A much larger clone differs from this one at a single base, so this may be a read error. The V and J genes are TRBV20-1 and TRBJ2-3; D ambiguous. The V end was cut by 1 base, the J end by 2 bases, with 4 bases between. Germline values: CDR1 DFQATT, CDR2 SNEGSKA (reference sequence). The CDR3 length is 12 residues. The CDR3 bases are TGCAGTGCTAGAGCTGACACAGATACGCAGTATTTT. It encodes CSARADTDTQYF.

The chain recombines TRBV20-1 with TRBJ1-6, with D perhaps TRBD1 (5 bases). The length of the CDR3 is 15 residues. CDR1 and CDR2 from the germline V gene are DFQATT and SNEGSKA (reference sequence). Trimming took 6 bases from V and 2 from J, leaving 14 bases between them. The CDR3: CSAIDGDPYNSPLHF. DNA of the CDR3: TGCAGTGCGATAGACGGGGACCCCTATAATTCACCCCTCCACTTT.

The chain joins TRBV7-9 to TRBJ2-7; D is possibly TRBD2 (5 bases). From germline, CDR1 is SEHNR and CDR2 FQNEAQ (reference sequence). CDR3 length: 15 amino acids. V lost 4 bases and J lost 2, with 15 bases in between. The CDR3: CASSSPGRGTYEQYF. In DNA form, the CDR3 reads TGTGCCAGCAGCTCCCCGGGTCGGGGTACCTACGAGCAGTACTTC.

V is TRBV10-3 and J is TRBJ2-1; D is unresolved. With 2 bases removed from V and 5 bases from J, the gap between germline ends came to 4 bases. Germline V CDR1 and CDR2: ENHRY, SYGVKD. The CDR3 extends over 12 amino acids. DNA of the CDR3: TGTGCCATCAGTGAGGCCAACAATGAGCAGTTCTTC. It yields the protein CAISEANNEQFF.

V is TRBV6-1 and J is TRBJ2-1; D possibly corresponds to TRBD1 (6 bases). This CDR3 is 14 amino acids long. Germline CDR1 is MNHNS and CDR2 is SASEGT. Trimming stripped 4 bases from V and 5 bases from J, with 12 bases between. The CDR3 here is CASSVRGMDNEQFF. CDR3 in DNA: TGTGCCAGCAGTGTCAGGGGTATGGACAATGAGCAGTTCTTC.